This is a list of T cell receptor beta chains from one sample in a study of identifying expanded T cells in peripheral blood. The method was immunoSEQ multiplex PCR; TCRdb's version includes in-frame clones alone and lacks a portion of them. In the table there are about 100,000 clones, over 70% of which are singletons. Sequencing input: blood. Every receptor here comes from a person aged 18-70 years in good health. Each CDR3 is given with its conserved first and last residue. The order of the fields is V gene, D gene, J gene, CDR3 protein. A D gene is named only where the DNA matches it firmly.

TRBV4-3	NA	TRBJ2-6	CASSQDRANVLTF
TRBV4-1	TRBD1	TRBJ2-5	CASSQMWTGGVETQYF
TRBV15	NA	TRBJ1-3	CATSRDQDSPGNTIYF
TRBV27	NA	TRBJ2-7	CASSAAGGLYEQYF
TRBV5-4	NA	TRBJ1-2	CASSLWLPGRTANYGYTF
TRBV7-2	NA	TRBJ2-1	CASSLGPGVTNEQFF
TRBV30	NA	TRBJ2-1	CACLRDISNEQFF
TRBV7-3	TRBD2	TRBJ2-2	CASSSTGLAGEHGELFF
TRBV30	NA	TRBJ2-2	CAWSPKWAGLRSGELFF
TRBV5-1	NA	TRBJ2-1	CASATWPGGYNEQFF
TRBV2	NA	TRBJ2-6	CASSPRGSGANVLTF
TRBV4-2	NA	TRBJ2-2	CASSQDWQGRNTGELFF
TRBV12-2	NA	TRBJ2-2	CASRRRGFF
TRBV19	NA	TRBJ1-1	CASSTYLGANTEAFF
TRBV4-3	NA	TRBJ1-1	CASSQGFKNTAFF
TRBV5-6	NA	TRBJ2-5	CASSFGRTEGTQYF
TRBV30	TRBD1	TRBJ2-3	CAWRGPGQGVVDTQYF
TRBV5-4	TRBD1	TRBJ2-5	CASSPRQGRETQYF
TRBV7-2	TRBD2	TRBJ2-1	CASSLMASGRAGEQFF
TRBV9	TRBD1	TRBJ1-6	CASSRGDSPLHF
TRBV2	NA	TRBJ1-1	CASTPRTANNGGTEAFF
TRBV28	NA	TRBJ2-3	CASSKPLSGTDTQYF
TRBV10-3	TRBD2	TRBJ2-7	CAISWEGSGAYEQYF
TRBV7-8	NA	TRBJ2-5	CASSLDRVSETQYF
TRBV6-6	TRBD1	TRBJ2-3	CASRDRSLGGDTQYF
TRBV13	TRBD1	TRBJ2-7	CASSLYLTGDGPYEQYF
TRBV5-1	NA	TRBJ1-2	CASTDRVSGYTF
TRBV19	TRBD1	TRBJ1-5	CASSIEGTGWANQPQHF
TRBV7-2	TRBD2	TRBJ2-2	CASSSGLAGTTGELFF
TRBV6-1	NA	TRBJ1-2	CASPRGPDNYGYTF
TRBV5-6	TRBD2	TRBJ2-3	CASSRRTSGSFTDTQYF